Listed below are T cell receptor beta chains from one sample, sequenced in a study of T-cell reconstitution after alpha-beta-depleted transplantation in children. TCRdb itself ran the PCR reads through MiXCR, one entry per CDR3 protein. The sample lists over 400,000 distinct CDR3 sequences; approximately 12% were seen once. Sequenced material: PBMCs from the stem cell graft donor, taken from the stem cell graft. These receptors were obtained from a human donor who donated a stem cell graft to a child with combined immunodeficiency. Both conserved end residues are part of each CDR3. Each record gives: D gene, V gene, clone size, J gene, CDR3 protein, CDR3 DNA. D genes are given only for firm matches. Rows may omit the clone size; those that give it use once, few, many or a size class.

>NA|TRBV18|many|TRBJ2-5
CASLAQETQYF
TGTGCCAGCTTGGCTCAAGAGACCCAGTACTTC
>TRBD1|TRBV6-1|NA|TRBJ2-5
CASSDGTGFMETQYF
TGTGCCAGCAGTGATGGGACAGGATTCATGGAGACCCAGTACTTC
>NA|TRBV15|many|TRBJ1-5
CATSRDREGGQPQHF
TGTGCCACCAGCAGAGACAGGGAAGGGGGTCAGCCCCAGCATTTT
>NA|TRBV24-1|many|TRBJ2-1
CATSGEMSPNEQFF
TGTGCCACCAGTGGAGAGATGAGTCCGAATGAGCAGTTCTTC
>TRBD2|TRBV25-1|few|TRBJ2-1
CASDSREGSPYNEQFF
TGTGCCAGCGACTCAAGGGAGGGCAGCCCTTACAATGAGCAGTTCTTC
>NA|TRBV12-3/TRBV12-4|NA|TRBJ2-4
CASSFGTPKNIQYF
TGTGCCAGCAGTTTTGGGACACCCAAAAACATTCAGTACTTC
>TRBD1|TRBV5-1|many|TRBJ1-3
CASSSRTGDGNTIYF
TGCGCCAGCAGCTCCCGGACAGGCGACGGAAACACCATATATTTT
>NA|TRBV12-3/TRBV12-4|few|TRBJ2-3
CASTWGGLATDTQYF
TGTGCCAGCACCTGGGGGGGGCTAGCCACAGATACGCAGTATTTT
>NA|TRBV6-1|NA|TRBJ2-7
CASRTPNLLYEQYF
TGTGCCAGCAGAACTCCCAACCTCCTCTACGAGCAGTACTTC
>TRBD2|TRBV27|NA|TRBJ2-5
CASSLTPTGGPETQYF
TGTGCCAGCAGCCTAACCCCCACGGGGGGGCCCGAGACCCAGTACTTC
>NA|TRBV7-2|NA|TRBJ2-7
CASSLASDSSYEQYF
TGTGCCAGCAGCTTAGCCTCGGACAGCTCCTACGAGCAGTACTTC
>NA|TRBV5-1|few|TRBJ2-2
CASSLGATRAGELFF
TGCGCCAGCAGCTTGGGAGCGACTAGGGCCGGGGAGCTGTTTTTT
>TRBD2|TRBV6-2/TRBV6-3|NA|TRBJ2-7
CASSYSPGREAEPYEQYF
TGTGCCAGCAGTTACTCCCCCGGGAGGGAAGCGGAACCCTACGAGCAGTACTTC
>TRBD1|TRBV20-1|few|TRBJ2-5
CSASGTGRTETQYF
TGCAGTGCTAGCGGGACAGGGAGGACGGAGACCCAGTACTTC
>NA|TRBV7-2|few|TRBJ2-1
CASSLAGERIYEQFF
TGTGCCAGCAGCTTAGCGGGAGAACGGATCTACGAGCAGTTCTTC
>NA|TRBV6-5|few|TRBJ2-7
CASSYSWGPEQYEQYF
TGTGCCAGCAGTTACTCCTGGGGCCCCGAACAATACGAGCAGTACTTC
>TRBD1|TRBV11-2|many|TRBJ2-3
CASRSAGAQRGPSTDTQYF
TGTGCCAGCAGATCCGCCGGGGCACAGAGGGGGCCGAGCACAGATACGCAGTATTTT
>TRBD2|TRBV9|many|TRBJ2-5
CASAFSGGTQETQYF
TGTGCCAGCGCCTTTAGCGGGGGGACCCAAGAGACCCAGTACTTC
>NA|TRBV6-2/TRBV6-3|few|TRBJ2-5
CATLIQETQYF
TGTGCCACCCTCATCCAAGAGACCCAGTACTTC
>NA|TRBV29-1|many|TRBJ2-7
CSVDIWGYEQYF
TGCAGCGTTGATATCTGGGGTTACGAGCAGTACTTC
>TRBD2|TRBV13|NA|TRBJ2-1
CASSTTSGEFYNEQFF
TGTGCCAGCAGTACGACTAGCGGGGAATTCTACAATGAGCAGTTCTTC
>NA|TRBV11-3|few|TRBJ2-3
CASSSGGGLRTSTDTQYF
TGTGCCAGCAGCTCAGGGGGGGGACTCCGTACTAGCACAGATACGCAGTATTTT
>NA|TRBV30|few|TRBJ1-5
CAWSARGGNQPQHF
TGTGCCTGGAGTGCGAGGGGGGGCAATCAGCCCCAGCATTTT
>NA|TRBV27|few|TRBJ2-7
CASSPLARPGHYEQYF
TGTGCCAGCAGTCCCCTGGCAAGACCGGGCCACTACGAGCAGTACTTC
>NA|TRBV9|NA|TRBJ2-2
CASSVYKGGTGELFF
TGTGCCAGCAGCGTATATAAGGGGGGCACCGGGGAGCTGTTTTTT
>NA|TRBV14|NA|TRBJ1-1
CASSQRVNTEAFF
TGTGCCAGCAGCCAAAGGGTGAACACTGAAGCTTTCTTT
>NA|TRBV7-8|few|TRBJ1-2
CASSLFSGETTYHGYTF
TGTGCCAGCAGCTTATTTTCAGGGGAGACCACCTATCATGGCTACACCTTC
>NA|TRBV9|few|TRBJ2-3
CASSVRSTSTDTQYF
TGTGCCAGCAGCGTAAGGTCCACTAGCACAGATACGCAGTATTTT
>TRBD2|TRBV5-1|few|TRBJ2-2
CASSPTLGLAGVRDTGELFF
TGCGCCAGCAGCCCTACCCTCGGACTAGCGGGAGTCAGGGACACCGGGGAGCTGTTTTTT
>NA|TRBV6-2/TRBV6-3|NA|TRBJ2-1
CASSYSGADFYNEQFF
TGTGCCAGCAGTTACTCTGGGGCAGACTTCTACAATGAGCAGTTCTTC
>NA|TRBV12-3/TRBV12-4|NA|TRBJ1-2
CASLPPGVSNGYTF
TGTGCCAGCTTGCCCCCAGGGGTCTCAAATGGCTACACCTTC
>TRBD2|TRBV9|few|TRBJ2-5
CASSPTSGAFQETQYF
TGTGCCAGCAGCCCAACTAGCGGGGCCTTCCAAGAGACCCAGTACTTC
>NA|TRBV4-1|once|TRBJ2-1
CASSQVTSLAHNEQFF
TGCGCCAGCAGCCAGGTTACTAGCTTGGCACACAATGAGCAGTTCTTC
>NA|TRBV6-2/TRBV6-3|NA|TRBJ2-1
CASSYAGAPYNEQFF
TGTGCCAGCAGTTACGCGGGGGCCCCCTACAATGAGCAGTTCTTC
>TRBD1|TRBV7-9|many|TRBJ2-1
CASSSDRDREQFF
TGTGCCAGCAGCTCGGACAGGGATCGAGAGCAGTTCTTC
>NA|TRBV12-3/TRBV12-4|NA|TRBJ1-4
CASSPQGFTNEKLFF
TGTGCCAGCAGTCCACAGGGTTTCACTAATGAAAAACTGTTTTTT
>NA|TRBV6-2/TRBV6-3|few|TRBJ1-2
CASRPITSPNYGYTF
TGTGCCAGCAGACCCATTACGTCTCCTAACTATGGCTACACCTTC
>NA|TRBV7-9|many|TRBJ2-1
CASSLSGTVTSNEQFF
TGTGCCAGCAGCTTATCAGGAACAGTGACCTCCAATGAGCAGTTCTTC
>TRBD2|TRBV27|few|TRBJ2-3
CASSPTPGLAGGPGTDTQYF
TGTGCCAGCAGTCCAACCCCAGGACTAGCGGGGGGGCCGGGCACAGATACGCAGTATTTT